These T cell receptor beta chains were read from a single sample in a study of CD8 T cells in ankylosing spondylitis. TCRdb processed the 5' RACE reads anew with MiXCR; each CDR3 protein has one entry. The table has fewer than 200,000 distinct CDR3 sequences, over 15% seen once. What was sequenced was blood, either unsorted or a sorted T cell fraction (not recorded which). Receptors originate from a male donor aged 5-30 years with ankylosing spondylitis or in good health (not recorded which). Both conserved end residues are part of each CDR3. D genes are given only for firm matches. Size tells how often a clone was seen (once, few, many) or the class of an expanded clone, and some rows leave it out.

TRBJ2-5,TRBV5-1,-,many,CASSKVGEQTQYF,TGCGCCAGCAGTAAAGTTGGAGAACAGACCCAGTACTTC
TRBJ2-2,TRBV29-1,TRBD1,many,CSAGTGGYTGELFF,TGCAGCGCTGGGACAGGGGGCTACACCGGGGAGCTGTTTTTT
TRBJ2-1,TRBV5-1,TRBD1,many,CASSTPGQGNEQFF,TGCGCCAGCTCAACACCGGGACAGGGGAATGAGCAGTTCTTC
TRBJ2-1,TRBV27,TRBD2,-,CASSYWGRGLAGGEQFF,TGTGCCAGCAGTTACTGGGGGAGAGGCCTAGCGGGAGGGGAGCAGTTCTTC
TRBJ1-1,TRBV6-5,-,many,CASSSDRSNTEAFF,TGTGCCAGCAGTTCCGACAGATCGAACACTGAAGCTTTCTTT
TRBJ1-5,TRBV3-1,-,many,CASSQGGDWGSGQPQHF,TGTGCCAGCAGCCAAGGGGGTGATTGGGGCTCGGGTCAGCCCCAGCATTTT
TRBJ2-3,TRBV18,-,many,CASSPSRLDTQYF,TGTGCCAGCTCACCTTCACGATTGGATACGCAGTATTTT
TRBJ2-1,TRBV29-1,-,few,CSGGADYNEQFF,TGCAGCGGGGGGGCCGACTACAATGAGCAGTTCTTC
TRBJ2-5,TRBV2,-,-,CASSDLESGTQYF,TGTGCCAGCAGTGATTTAGAAAGTGGGACCCAGTACTTC
TRBJ2-3,TRBV7-9,-,many,CASSPRPTYTVTQYF,TGTGCCAGCAGCCCCCGACCGACCTACACGGTTACGCAGTATTTT
TRBJ2-6,TRBV9,-,-,CASSPSPGANVLTF,TGTGCCAGCAGCCCCAGCCCTGGGGCCAACGTCCTGACTTTC
TRBJ1-5,TRBV5-1,TRBD1,many,CASSLGPPGQGKNQPQHF,TGCGCCAGCAGCTTGGGCCCACCCGGACAGGGAAAAAATCAGCCCCAGCATTTT
TRBJ2-7,TRBV6-2/TRBV6-3,-,many,CASSYGLATYEQYF,TGTGCCAGCAGTTACGGGCTAGCTACCTACGAGCAGTACTTC
TRBJ1-1,TRBV12-3/TRBV12-4,TRBD1,many,CASSFGDRVITEAFF,TGTGCCAGCAGTTTTGGTGACAGGGTAATCACTGAAGCTTTCTTT
TRBJ2-7,TRBV20-1,TRBD2,-,CSARSGGSSYEQYF,TGCAGTGCAAGGAGCGGGGGAAGCTCCTACGAGCAGTACTTC
TRBJ2-3,TRBV20-1,TRBD2,many,CSASEASGVTDTQYF,TGCAGTGCTAGTGAGGCTAGCGGAGTCACAGATACGCAGTATTTT
TRBJ2-7,TRBV30,TRBD2,many,CARSGTSGLSSYEQYF,TGTGCCAGATCCGGGACTAGCGGCCTTAGCTCCTACGAGCAGTACTTC
TRBJ1-1,TRBV29-1,TRBD1,-,CSVRQGEAFF,TGCAGCGTTAGACAGGGGGAAGCTTTCTTT
TRBJ1-4,TRBV30,-,many,CAWSVHPNEKLFF,TGTGCCTGGAGTGTACACCCTAATGAAAAACTGTTTTTT
TRBJ2-7,TRBV5-1,TRBD2,many,CASSHRTSGRTYEQYF,TGCGCCAGCAGCCATCGGACTAGCGGGAGGACCTACGAGCAGTACTTC
TRBJ2-1,TRBV5-1,TRBD1,many,CASSSSSGTVRNEQFF,TGCGCCAGCAGCTCTTCTTCAGGGACAGTACGGAATGAGCAGTTCTTC
TRBJ2-1,TRBV9,-,many,CASSVAQYGEQFF,TGTGCCAGCAGCGTAGCCCAGTACGGTGAGCAGTTCTTC
TRBJ2-3,TRBV29-1,TRBD2,many,CSVEDAVAGRSTDTQYF,TGCAGCGTTGAAGACGCGGTAGCGGGACGTAGCACAGATACGCAGTATTTT
TRBJ2-1,TRBV4-1,-,few,CASSHGTADNEQFF,TGCGCCAGCAGCCACGGGACGGCGGACAATGAGCAGTTCTTC
TRBJ1-2,TRBV6-1,-,many,CASSEGDKREGYTF,TGTGCCAGCAGTGAAGGAGACAAACGGGAGGGCTACACCTTC
TRBJ2-5,TRBV5-5,-,many,CASTRDRQETQYF,TGTGCCAGCACCCGGGACCGCCAAGAGACCCAGTACTTC
TRBJ1-5,TRBV21-1,-,many,CASSKVFCEDISNQPQHF,TGTGCCAGCAGCAAAGTATTCTGTGAGGACATTAGCAATCAGCCCCAGCATTTT
TRBJ2-5,TRBV6-1,-,many,CATVLPVVETQYF,TGTGCCACGGTCCTACCCGTAGTGGAGACCCAGTACTTC